The rows below give T cell receptor beta chains drawn from one sample of a study of cytotoxic CD8 clonotypes in ibrutinib-treated CLL. Generated by immunoSEQ multiplex PCR, the TCRdb table keeps only in-frame clones and is missing some. The sample lists tens of thousands of clones; just over 85% were seen once. This specimen consisted of PBMCs, obtained before ibrutinib treatment. These receptors were collected from a human donor with chronic lymphocytic leukemia. The conserved cysteine and the conserved F or W are not part of the CDR3 here.

TRBV28,TRBJ2-7,ASSSPGDTYEQY
TRBV28,TRBJ1-2,ASRTLGSGT
TRBV5-8,TRBJ1-5,ASSFRDQPQH
TRBV7-9,TRBJ2-1,ASSKLGLAGEIHEQF
TRBV7-9,TRBJ2-1,ASSGRTVEQF
TRBV6-6,TRBJ2-7,ASSYLGTGAYEQY
TRBV30,TRBJ1-5,AWSLRGESSNQPQH
TRBV28,TRBJ1-3,ASRRVAAGNTIY
TRBV6-1,TRBJ2-4,ASGLAGVAKNIQY
TRBV7-2,TRBJ1-3,ASSFLVGGNAGNTIY
TRBV7-6,TRBJ2-7,ASSLFDPLEQY
TRBV15,TRBJ2-1,ATSRDMKQVSYNEQF
TRBV5-4,TRBJ1-2,ASSGIQGGNYGYT
TRBV4-3,TRBJ1-2,ASSQDSAAGINYGYT
TRBV2,TRBJ1-4,ASSEARTGVVGKLF
TRBV6-6,TRBJ1-5,ASSFNGQGH
TRBV29-1,TRBJ2-1,SVEEGSNEQF
TRBV6-1,TRBJ2-7,ASIRGTGLYEQY
TRBV10-2,TRBJ1-1,ASRVSGVFYTEAF
TRBV11-3,TRBJ2-3,ASSLDLAGGGAQY